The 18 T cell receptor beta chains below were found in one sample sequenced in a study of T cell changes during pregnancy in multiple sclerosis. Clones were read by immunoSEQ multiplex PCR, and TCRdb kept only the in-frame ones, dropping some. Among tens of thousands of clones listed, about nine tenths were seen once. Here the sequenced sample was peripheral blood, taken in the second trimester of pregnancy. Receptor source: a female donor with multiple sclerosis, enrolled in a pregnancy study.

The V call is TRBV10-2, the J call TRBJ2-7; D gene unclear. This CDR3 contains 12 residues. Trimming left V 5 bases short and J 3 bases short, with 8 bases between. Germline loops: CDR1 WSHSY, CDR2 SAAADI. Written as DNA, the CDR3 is TGCGCCAGCAGTCCCAACTTCTACGAGCAGTACTTC. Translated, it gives CASSPNFYEQYF.

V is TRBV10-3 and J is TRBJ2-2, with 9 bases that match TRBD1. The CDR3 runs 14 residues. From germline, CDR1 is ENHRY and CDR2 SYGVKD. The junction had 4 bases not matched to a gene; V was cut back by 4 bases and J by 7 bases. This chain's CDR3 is CAISGTGVIGELFF. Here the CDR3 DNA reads TGTGCCATCAGTGGGACAGGGGTTATCGGGGAGCTGTTTTTT.

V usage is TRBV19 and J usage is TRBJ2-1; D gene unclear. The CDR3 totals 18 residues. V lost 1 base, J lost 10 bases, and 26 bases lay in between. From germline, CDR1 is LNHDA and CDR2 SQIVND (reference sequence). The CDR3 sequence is CASSIAISRSWREREQFF. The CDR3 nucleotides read TGTGCCAGTAGTATAGCTATCTCTCGGAGTTGGAGAGAGCGAGAGCAGTTCTTC.

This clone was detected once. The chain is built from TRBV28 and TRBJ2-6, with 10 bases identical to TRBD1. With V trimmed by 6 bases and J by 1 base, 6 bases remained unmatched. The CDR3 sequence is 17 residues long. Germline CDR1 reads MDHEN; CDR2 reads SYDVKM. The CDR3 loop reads CASRPGQGFSGANVLTF. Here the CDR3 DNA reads TGTGCCAGCAGACCGGGACAGGGGTTTTCTGGGGCCAACGTCCTGACTTTC.

Here the CDR3 DNA reads TGTGCCGGTAGCTCGAGCGCAGATACGCAGTATTTT. Translating gives CAGSSSADTQYF. The chain recombines TRBV6-6 with TRBJ2-3; no definite D call. The germline CDR1 and CDR2 sequences are MNHNY and SVGAGI (reference sequence). V shed 11 bases and J shed 4 bases, with 13 bases lying between them. This CDR3 spans 12 amino acids.

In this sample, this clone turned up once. CDR3 in DNA: TGTGCCAGCAGATCAGACGGGGTCCTCGATAATTCACCCCTCCACTTT. It codes for CASRSDGVLDNSPLHF. The V and J genes are TRBV11-3 and TRBJ1-6, with no clear D. Between the trimmed V and J ends, which lost 6 bases and 5 bases, there was a span of 17 bases. The CDR3 has 16 amino acids. Looked up from germline, CDR1 is SGHNT and CDR2 is YENEEA.

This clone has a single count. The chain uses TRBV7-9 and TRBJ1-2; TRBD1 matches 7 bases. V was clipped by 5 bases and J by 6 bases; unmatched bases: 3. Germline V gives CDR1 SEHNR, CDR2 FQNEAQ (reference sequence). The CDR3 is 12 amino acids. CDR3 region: CASSDDRDGYTF. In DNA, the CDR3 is TGTGCCAGCAGCGACGACAGGGATGGCTACACCTTC.

The CDR3 spells CASSPTGTGAVGGYTF. The DNA of the CDR3 is TGTGCCAGCAGTCCAACCGGGACAGGGGCAGTTGGAGGCTACACCTTC. The genes are TRBV28 and TRBJ1-2, with 10 bases fitting TRBD1. V dropped 5 bases and J dropped 8; count of bases not matched to a gene: 14. CDR3 length: 16 residues. The germline V gene has CDR1 MDHEN and CDR2 SYDVKM.

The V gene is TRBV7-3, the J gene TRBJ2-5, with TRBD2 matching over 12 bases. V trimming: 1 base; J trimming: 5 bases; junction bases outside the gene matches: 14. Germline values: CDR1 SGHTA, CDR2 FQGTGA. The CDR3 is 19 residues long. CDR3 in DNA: TGTGCCAGCAGCTTAAGGCCACTAGCGGGGGGCCCCCAGGGGGAGACCCAGTACTTC. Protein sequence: CASSLRPLAGGPQGETQYF.

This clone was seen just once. In DNA, the CDR3 is TGTGCCAGTAGTAGGTCGGGTTATGGTGGCTACACCTTC. It is translated as CASSRSGYGGYTF. This sequence joins TRBV19 and TRBJ1-2; D unclear. Germline V gene data show CDR1 as LNHDA and CDR2 as SQIVND (reference sequence). This CDR3 region has 13 residues. Trimming removed 4 bases at V and 7 bases at J, with 13 bases between.

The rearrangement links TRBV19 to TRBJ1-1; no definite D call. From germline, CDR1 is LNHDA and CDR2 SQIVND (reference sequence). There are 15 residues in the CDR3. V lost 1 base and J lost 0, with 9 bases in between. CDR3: CASSIGGRMNTEAFF. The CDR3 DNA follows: TGTGCCAGTAGTATAGGAGGCCGCATGAACACTGAAGCTTTCTTT.

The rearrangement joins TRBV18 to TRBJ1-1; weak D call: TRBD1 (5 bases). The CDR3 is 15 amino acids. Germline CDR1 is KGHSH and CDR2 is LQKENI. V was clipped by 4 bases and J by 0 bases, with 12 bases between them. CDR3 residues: CASSRERQLNTEAFF. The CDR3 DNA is TGTGCCAGCTCACGAGAGAGACAGTTGAACACTGAAGCTTTCTTT.

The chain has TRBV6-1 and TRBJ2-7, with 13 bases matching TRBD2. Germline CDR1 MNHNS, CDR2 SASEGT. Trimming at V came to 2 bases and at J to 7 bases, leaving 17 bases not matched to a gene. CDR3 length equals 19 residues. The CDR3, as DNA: TGTGCCAGCAGTGAACGACTAGCGGGAGGTCGGGGTGTAGGGGCGGAGCAGTACTTC. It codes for CASSERLAGGRGVGAEQYF.

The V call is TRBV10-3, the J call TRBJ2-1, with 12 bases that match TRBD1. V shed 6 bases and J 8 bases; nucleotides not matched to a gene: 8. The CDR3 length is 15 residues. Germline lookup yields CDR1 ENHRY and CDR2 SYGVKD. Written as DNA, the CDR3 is TGTGCCATCAGCCCGGGACAGGGGGCATCGGATGAGCAGTTCTTC. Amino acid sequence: CAISPGQGASDEQFF.

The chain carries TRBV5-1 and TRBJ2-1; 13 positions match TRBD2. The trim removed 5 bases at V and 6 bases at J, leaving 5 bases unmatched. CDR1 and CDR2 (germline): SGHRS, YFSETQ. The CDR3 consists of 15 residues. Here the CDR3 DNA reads TGCGCCAGCAGTTCCGGGACTAGCGGGACCAATGAGCAGTTCTTC. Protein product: CASSSGTSGTNEQFF.

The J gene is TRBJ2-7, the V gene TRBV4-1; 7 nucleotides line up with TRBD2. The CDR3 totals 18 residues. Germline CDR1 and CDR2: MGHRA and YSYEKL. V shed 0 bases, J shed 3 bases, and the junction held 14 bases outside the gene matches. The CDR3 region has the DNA TGCGCCAGCAGCCAAGATCAGCCCCGCGCGGGAGCTGACTACGAGCAGTACTTC. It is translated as CASSQDQPRAGADYEQYF.

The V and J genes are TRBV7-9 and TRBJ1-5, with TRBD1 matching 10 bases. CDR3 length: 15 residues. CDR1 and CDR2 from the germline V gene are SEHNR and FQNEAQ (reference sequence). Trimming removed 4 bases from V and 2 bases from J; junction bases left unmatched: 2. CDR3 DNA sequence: TGTGCCAGCAGCTACGGGACAGGGGGCAATCAGCCCCAGCATTTT. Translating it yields CASSYGTGGNQPQHF.

CDR3 sequence (DNA): TGTGCCAGCAGTTTATCCAATCAGGGGGCGGCCCCCTACGAGCAGTACTTC. It yields the protein CASSLSNQGAAPYEQYF. This sequence joins TRBV27 and TRBJ2-7, with 8 bases matching TRBD1. The CDR3 length is 17 residues. From germline, CDR1 is MNHEY and CDR2 SMNVEV (reference sequence). Trimming cost V 0 bases and J 2 bases; bases outside gene matches: 9.